A single sample is the source of the 23 T cell receptor beta chains below, sequenced in a study of blood T cell repertoires in COVID-19. Measured with immunoSEQ multiplex PCR; TCRdb has only the in-frame clones, and not every one. The profile shows 200,000 to 250,000 clones, 82% of them singletons. The sequenced sample was PBMCs or T cells enriched from blood (not recorded which). Receptor source: a woman aged 55 to 70 who had recovered from COVID-19.

The J gene is TRBJ1-1, the V gene TRBV5-8; weak D call: TRBD1 (6 bases). The germline V gene has CDR1 SGHTS and CDR2 YDEGEE. V shed 4 bases and J shed 1 base, with 11 bases lying between them. The CDR3 spans 14 residues. The CDR3 region has the DNA TGTGCCAGCAGCGTTACACAGGGGAACACTGAAGCTTTCTTT. It codes for CASSVTQGNTEAFF.

This clone was detected only a few times. The chain joins TRBV7-8 to TRBJ2-1; 10 bases agree with TRBD1. The CDR3 sequence is 16 residues long. CDR1 and CDR2 (germline): SGHVS, FQNEAQ. With V trimmed by 2 bases and J by 4 bases, 5 bases remained unmatched. The CDR3 nucleotides are TGTGCCAGCAGCTTAAGGCGGACAGGGGGGTACAATGAGCAGTTCTTC. Amino acids: CASSLRRTGGYNEQFF.

The chain combines TRBV15 with TRBJ2-2; 9 bases agree with TRBD1. This CDR3 comprises 14 residues. The V gene's germline CDR1 is LNHNV and CDR2 YYDKDF (reference sequence). The V gene end was trimmed by 6 bases and the J gene end by 8 bases; junction bases not matched to a gene: 7. The chain's CDR3 is CATRADRGTGELFF. The CDR3 region has the DNA TGTGCCACCAGGGCGGACAGGGGAACTGGGGAGCTGTTTTTT.

The chain links TRBV12-5 to TRBJ2-1; TRBD1 matches at 8 bases. V shed 5 bases and J 0 bases; nucleotides not matched to a gene: 3. Germline V gene data show CDR1 as LGHNT and CDR2 as FRNRAP. The CDR3 totals 15 residues. The CDR3, as DNA: TGTGCTAGTGGTCCAGGACAGGGCTCCTACAATGAGCAGTTCTTC. Protein sequence: CASGPGQGSYNEQFF.

The chain carries TRBV19 and TRBJ1-4; 9 bases fit TRBD1. Germline CDR1 and CDR2: LNHDA and SQIVND (reference sequence). The junction had 3 bases not matched to a gene; V was cut back by 2 bases and J by 8 bases. This CDR3 contains 14 residues. The CDR3 is CASSIKGTGEKLFF. DNA for the CDR3: TGTGCCAGTAGTATAAAAGGGACAGGGGAAAAACTGTTTTTT.

The genes are TRBV6-5 and TRBJ1-1; perhaps TRBD1 as D (6 bases). CDR3 length equals 14 residues. The V end lost 4 bases, the J end lost 0 bases, and 9 bases lay between the germline ends. The germline gives CDR1 MNHEY, CDR2 SVGAGI. The CDR3 region has the DNA TGTGCCAGCAGTTCGGACAGCCTGAACACTGAAGCTTTCTTT. Amino acid sequence: CASSSDSLNTEAFF.

The chain is built from TRBV7-2 and TRBJ2-3, with 8 bases aligning to TRBD1. This CDR3 has 16 amino acids. The trim removed 0 bases at V and 4 bases at J, leaving 6 bases unmatched. Germline values: CDR1 SGHTA, CDR2 FQGNSA. This CDR3 reads CASSLARQGISDTQYF. The CDR3 region has the DNA TGTGCCAGCAGCTTAGCCCGACAGGGGATTTCAGATACGCAGTATTTT.

The chain has TRBV7-2 and TRBJ1-2; D is possibly TRBD1 (5 bases). Germline V gene data show CDR1 as SGHTA and CDR2 as FQGNSA. V was clipped by 0 bases and J by 5 bases, with 10 bases between them. This CDR3 spans 14 amino acids. The CDR3 loop reads CASSLALGEYGYTF. In DNA form, the CDR3 reads TGTGCCAGCAGCTTAGCGCTAGGGGAATATGGCTACACCTTC.

The genes are TRBV19 and TRBJ1-3, with 7 bases matching TRBD1. V dropped 3 bases and J dropped 3; count of bases not matched to a gene: 2. The CDR3 loop spans 14 amino acids. Germline V lookup: CDR1 LNHDA, CDR2 SQIVND (reference sequence). This CDR3 reads CASSIRDSGNTIYF. The DNA of the CDR3 is TGTGCCAGTAGTATCCGGGACAGTGGAAACACCATATATTTT.

This chain uses TRBV2 with TRBJ2-7, with D possibly matching TRBD2 (5 bases). The CDR3 runs to 12 residues. The germline gives CDR1 SNHLY, CDR2 FYNNEI. V lost 7 bases to trimming and J lost 1 base, with 8 bases between them. CDR3: CASITGSYEQYF. CDR3 bases: TGTGCCAGCATTACGGGATCCTACGAGCAGTACTTC.

Written as DNA, the CDR3 is TGTGCCAGCAGTTCCGGGTCGGACAGGGAAGCTTTCTTT. As protein: CASSSGSDREAFF. The V gene is TRBV12-3 or TRBV12-4, the J gene TRBJ1-1; TRBD1 matches 7 bases. This CDR3 has 13 residues. The V gene end was trimmed by 4 bases and the J gene end by 8 bases; junction bases not matched to a gene: 7.

The chain links TRBV2 to TRBJ2-3; 13 positions agree with TRBD2. The CDR3 sequence is 16 residues long. J lost 7 bases, V lost 6 bases, and 10 bases had no gene match. CDR1 and CDR2 (germline): SNHLY, FYNNEI. The CDR3 region is CASRQFPGLAGNTQYF. The CDR3 coding sequence is TGTGCCAGCAGGCAATTTCCGGGACTAGCGGGAAATACGCAGTATTTT.

The chain links TRBV12-5 to TRBJ1-5, with 7 positions matching TRBD1. CDR1 is LGHNT and CDR2 is FRNRAP in the germline V gene. V shed 3 bases and J 13 bases; nucleotides not matched to a gene: 9. This CDR3 contains 13 residues. CDR3 bases: TGTGCTAGTGGTTTCTTCGACGGGACAGTGCAGCATTTT. Its translation is CASGFFDGTVQHF.

The J gene is TRBJ1-1, the V gene TRBV29-1; maybe TRBD1 (6 bases). The CDR3 covers 14 residues. Between the trimmed V and J ends, which lost 2 bases and 0 bases, there was a span of 10 bases. CDR1 and CDR2 (germline): SQVTM, ANQGSEA. CDR3 region: CSVERTDLNTEAFF. The DNA for the CDR3 is TGCAGCGTTGAACGGACAGACTTGAACACTGAAGCTTTCTTT.

This chain links TRBV5-1 with TRBJ1-1; weak D call: TRBD1 (5 bases). V was pared by 5 bases and J by 4 bases, with 27 bases between. The CDR3 has 18 residues. CDR1 is SGHRS and CDR2 is YFSETQ in the germline V gene. Written as DNA, the CDR3 is TGCGCCAGCAGGGAGAACCAAATCGACAGTCCTTGGGGCACTGAAGCTTTCTTT. Encoded protein: CASRENQIDSPWGTEAFF.

The genes are TRBV19 and TRBJ1-5; D not resolved. Germline loops: CDR1 LNHDA, CDR2 SQIVND (reference sequence). V dropped 4 bases and J dropped 3 bases, with 16 bases sitting between them. This CDR3 contains 16 residues. The CDR3 loop reads CASSTQWTGFNQPQHF. CDR3 nucleotide sequence: TGTGCCAGTAGTACCCAATGGACGGGATTCAATCAGCCCCAGCATTTT.

The V call is TRBV6-5, the J call TRBJ1-5; a weak D match, TRBD1 (5 bases). Germline V gives CDR1 MNHEY, CDR2 SVGAGI. The CDR3 totals 15 residues. V dropped 0 bases and J dropped 3 bases, with 9 bases sitting between them. CDR3 nucleotide sequence: TGTGCCAGCAGTTACTCGGGGGACTACAATCAGCCCCAGCATTTT. Its protein is CASSYSGDYNQPQHF.

The rearrangement links TRBV5-1 to TRBJ2-3; TRBD2 matches 7 bases. The CDR3 extends over 15 amino acids. The trim removed 4 bases at V and 0 bases at J, leaving 5 bases unmatched. Germline CDR1 SGHRS, CDR2 YFSETQ. Here the CDR3 reads CASSVGGGSTDTQYF. The CDR3 DNA reads TGCGCCAGCAGCGTGGGCGGGGGAAGCACAGATACGCAGTATTTT. Full variable domain (outside the CDR3, taken from reference TRBV5-1 and TRBJ2-3): KAGVTQTPRYLIKTRGQQVTLSCSPISGHRSVSWYQQTPGQGLQFLFEYFSETQRNKGNFPGRFSGRQFSNSRSEMNVSTLELGDSALYLCASSVGGGSTDTQYFGPGTRLTVL.

V and J are TRBV6-4 and TRBJ2-1, with unresolved D. The ends were cut back, 2 bases at V and 6 bases at J, with 14 bases in the middle. Germline values: CDR1 MRHNA, CDR2 SNTAGT. The CDR3 runs 15 residues. CDR3 region: CASSDQASLINEQFF. The CDR3 nucleotides are TGTGCCAGCAGTGACCAAGCCTCCTTGATCAATGAGCAGTTCTTC.

The V and J genes are TRBV5-4 and TRBJ1-2; D gene unclear. Germline values: CDR1 SGHNT, CDR2 YYREEE (reference sequence). V dropped 5 bases and J dropped 5 bases, with 16 bases sitting between them. The CDR3 contains 14 residues. The CDR3 DNA reads TGTGCCAGCAGTTCGATTGAGGCGCGTTATGGCTACACCTTC. Amino acids: CASSSIEARYGYTF.

The chain combines TRBV12-3 or TRBV12-4 with TRBJ1-2, with unresolved D. The length of the CDR3 is 13 residues. V gave up 3 bases and J gave up 5 bases, with 10 bases separating them. The CDR3 nucleotides are TGTGCCAGCAGTTTGGCGACTGATTATGGCTACACCTTC. Protein sequence: CASSLATDYGYTF.

The table lists this clone with a few counts. The chain links TRBV19 to TRBJ1-2, with 10 bases fitting TRBD1. CDR1 is LNHDA and CDR2 is SQIVND in the germline V gene (reference sequence). This CDR3 is built from 16 residues. V lost 5 bases and J lost 3; bases outside the gene matches: 9. CDR3 sequence (DNA): TGTGCCAGTAGTCACTTTAGGGACAGGGGTGACTATGGCTACACCTTC. It encodes CASSHFRDRGDYGYTF.

The J gene is TRBJ2-5, the V gene TRBV7-2; TRBD2 agrees at 7 bases. The ends lost 2 bases at V and 12 bases at J; junction bases unmatched: 12. This CDR3 comprises 14 residues. The germline gives CDR1 SGHTA, CDR2 FQGNSA. The CDR3 is CASSLPSGNGPEYF. The CDR3 DNA is TGTGCCAGCAGCTTACCTAGCGGAAATGGACCGGAGTACTTC.